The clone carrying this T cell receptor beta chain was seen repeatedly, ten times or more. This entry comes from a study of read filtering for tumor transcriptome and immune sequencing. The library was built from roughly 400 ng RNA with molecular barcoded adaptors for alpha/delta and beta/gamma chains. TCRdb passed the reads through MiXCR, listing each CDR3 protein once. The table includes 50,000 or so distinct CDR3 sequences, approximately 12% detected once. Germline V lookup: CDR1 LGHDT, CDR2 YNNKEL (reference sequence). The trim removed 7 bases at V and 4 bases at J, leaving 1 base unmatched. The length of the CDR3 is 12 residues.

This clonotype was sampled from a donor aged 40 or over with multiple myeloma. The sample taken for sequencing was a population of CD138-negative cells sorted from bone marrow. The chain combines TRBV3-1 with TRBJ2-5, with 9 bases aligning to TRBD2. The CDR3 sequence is CASKLAGETQYF. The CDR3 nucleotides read TGTGCCAGCAAACTAGCGGGAGAGACCCAGTACTTC.